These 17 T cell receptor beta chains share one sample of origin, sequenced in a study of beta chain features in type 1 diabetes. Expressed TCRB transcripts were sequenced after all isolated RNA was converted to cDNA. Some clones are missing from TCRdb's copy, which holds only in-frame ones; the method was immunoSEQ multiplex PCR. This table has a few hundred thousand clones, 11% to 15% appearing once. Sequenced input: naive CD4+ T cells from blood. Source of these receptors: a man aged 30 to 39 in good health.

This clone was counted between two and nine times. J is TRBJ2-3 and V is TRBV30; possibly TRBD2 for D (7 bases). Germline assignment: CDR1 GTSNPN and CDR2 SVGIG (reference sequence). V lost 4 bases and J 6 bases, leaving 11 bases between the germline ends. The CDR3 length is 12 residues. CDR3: CAWTRGADTQYF. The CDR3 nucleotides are TGTGCCTGGACCCGGGGGGCCGATACGCAGTATTTT.

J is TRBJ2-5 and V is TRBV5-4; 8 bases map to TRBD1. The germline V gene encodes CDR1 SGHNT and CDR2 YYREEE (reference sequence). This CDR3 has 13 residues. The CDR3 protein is CGGGTGPQETQYF. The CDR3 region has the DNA TGTGGGGGCGGGACAGGACCTCAAGAGACCCAGTACTTC.

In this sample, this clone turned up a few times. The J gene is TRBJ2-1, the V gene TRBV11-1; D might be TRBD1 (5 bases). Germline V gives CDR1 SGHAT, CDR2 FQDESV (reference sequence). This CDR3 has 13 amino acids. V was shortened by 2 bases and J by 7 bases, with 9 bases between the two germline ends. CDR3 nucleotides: TGTGCCAGCAGCTTAAGGGCAGGGAATGAGCAGTTCTTC. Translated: CASSLRAGNEQFF.

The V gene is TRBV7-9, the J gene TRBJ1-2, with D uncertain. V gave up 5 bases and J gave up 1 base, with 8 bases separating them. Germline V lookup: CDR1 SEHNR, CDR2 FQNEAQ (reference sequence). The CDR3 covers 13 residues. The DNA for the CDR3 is TGTGCCAGCAGCCCCCGGCATAACTATGGCTACACCTTC. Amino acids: CASSPRHNYGYTF.

In DNA form, the CDR3 reads TGTGCCATCAGTGGTCAAGGCGGGGGAATGACAGATACGCAGTATTTT. It encodes CAISGQGGGMTDTQYF. This chain connects TRBV10-3 to TRBJ2-3; 7 nucleotides align to TRBD2. Germline loops: CDR1 ENHRY, CDR2 SYGVKD. J gave up 3 bases and V 4 bases, and 10 bases lay outside the gene matches. The CDR3 covers 16 residues.

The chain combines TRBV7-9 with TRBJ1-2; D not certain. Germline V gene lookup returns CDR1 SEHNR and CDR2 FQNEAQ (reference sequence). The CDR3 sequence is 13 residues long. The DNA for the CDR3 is TGTGTGTCGACCGGGAAAGACCTCTATGGCTACACCTTC. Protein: CVSTGKDLYGYTF.

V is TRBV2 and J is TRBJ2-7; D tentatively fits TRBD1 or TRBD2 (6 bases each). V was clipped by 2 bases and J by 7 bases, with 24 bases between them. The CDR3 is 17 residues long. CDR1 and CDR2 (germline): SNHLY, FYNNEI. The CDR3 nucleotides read TGTGCCAGCAGTGAATTGGTTTTACATTCGGGGGCGAAGGAGCAGTACTTC. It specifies CASSELVLHSGAKEQYF.

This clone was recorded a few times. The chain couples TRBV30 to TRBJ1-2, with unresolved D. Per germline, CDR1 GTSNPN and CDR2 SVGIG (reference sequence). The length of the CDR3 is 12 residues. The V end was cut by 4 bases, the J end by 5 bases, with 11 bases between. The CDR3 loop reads CAWTRTRYGYTF. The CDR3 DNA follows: TGTGCCTGGACCAGGACCCGATATGGCTACACCTTC.

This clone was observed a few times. DNA for the CDR3: TGTGCCAGCAGTTTGCTGGTGGATCGGGGCTACACCTTC. Its translation is CASSLLVDRGYTF. This chain links TRBV6-5 with TRBJ1-2; D is ambiguous. CDR1 is MNHEY and CDR2 is SVGAGI in the germline V gene. The CDR3 contains 13 residues. V shed 4 bases and J shed 8 bases, with 14 bases lying between them.

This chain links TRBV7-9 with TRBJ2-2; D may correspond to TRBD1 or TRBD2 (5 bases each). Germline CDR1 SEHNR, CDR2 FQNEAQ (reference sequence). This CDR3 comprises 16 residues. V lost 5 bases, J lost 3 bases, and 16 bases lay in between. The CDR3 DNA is TGTGCCAGCAGCACTCCCGGACGGGGCGACACCGGGGAGCTGTTTTTT. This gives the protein CASSTPGRGDTGELFF.

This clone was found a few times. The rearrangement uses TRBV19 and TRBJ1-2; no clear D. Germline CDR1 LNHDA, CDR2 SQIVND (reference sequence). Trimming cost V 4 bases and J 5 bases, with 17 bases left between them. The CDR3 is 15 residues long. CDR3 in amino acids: CASSTGPLTGYGYTF. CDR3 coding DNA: TGTGCCAGTAGTACAGGTCCCCTAACGGGATATGGCTACACCTTC.

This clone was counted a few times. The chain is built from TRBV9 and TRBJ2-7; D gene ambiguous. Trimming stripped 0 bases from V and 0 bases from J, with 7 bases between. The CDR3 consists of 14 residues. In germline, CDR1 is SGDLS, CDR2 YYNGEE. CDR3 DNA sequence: TGTGCCAGCAGCGTAGGCCATACCTCCTACGAGCAGTACTTC. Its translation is CASSVGHTSYEQYF.

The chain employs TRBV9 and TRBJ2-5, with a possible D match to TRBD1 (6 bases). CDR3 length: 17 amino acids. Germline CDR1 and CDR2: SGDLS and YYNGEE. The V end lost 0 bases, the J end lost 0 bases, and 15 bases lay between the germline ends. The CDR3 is CASSVASQGQNQETQYF. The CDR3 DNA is TGTGCCAGCAGCGTAGCTTCACAGGGCCAAAACCAAGAGACCCAGTACTTC.

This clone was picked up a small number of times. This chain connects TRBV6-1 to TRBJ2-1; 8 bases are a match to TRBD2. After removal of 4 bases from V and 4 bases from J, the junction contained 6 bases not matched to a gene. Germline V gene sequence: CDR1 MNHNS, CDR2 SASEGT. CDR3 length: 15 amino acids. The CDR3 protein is CASSGSGRPYNEQFF. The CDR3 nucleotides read TGTGCCAGCAGTGGGAGCGGGAGACCGTACAATGAGCAGTTCTTC.

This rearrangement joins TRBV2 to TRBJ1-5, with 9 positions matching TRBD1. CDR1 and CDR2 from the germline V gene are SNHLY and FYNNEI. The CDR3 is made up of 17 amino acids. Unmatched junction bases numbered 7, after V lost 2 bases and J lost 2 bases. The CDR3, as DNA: TGTGCCAGCAGTGAAACCGGGACAGGGAAAGGCAATCAGCCCCAGCATTTT. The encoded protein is CASSETGTGKGNQPQHF.

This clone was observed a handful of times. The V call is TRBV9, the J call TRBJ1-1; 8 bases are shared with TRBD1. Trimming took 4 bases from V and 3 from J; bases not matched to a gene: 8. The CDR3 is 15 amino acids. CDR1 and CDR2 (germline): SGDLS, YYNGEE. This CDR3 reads CASSFEDRVDTEAFF. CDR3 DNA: TGTGCCAGCAGCTTCGAGGACAGGGTGGACACTGAAGCTTTCTTT.

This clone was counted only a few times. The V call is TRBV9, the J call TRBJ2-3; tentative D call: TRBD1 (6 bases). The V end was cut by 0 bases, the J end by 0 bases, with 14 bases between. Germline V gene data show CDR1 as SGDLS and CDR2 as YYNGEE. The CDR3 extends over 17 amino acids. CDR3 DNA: TGTGCCAGCAGCGTAGTCCGGACAGCTGGTAGCACAGATACGCAGTATTTT. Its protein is CASSVVRTAGSTDTQYF.